These T cell receptor beta chains were read from a single sample in a study of cytomegalovirus exposure and HLA in healthy donors. Sequenced by immunoSEQ multiplex PCR; TCRdb stores in-frame clones only, minus some. The data show more than 130,000 clones, about four fifths seen once. Sequencing was done on a sample of PBMCs. These receptors were collected from a man aged 25-45 years in good health and CMV-seronegative. Both conserved end residues are part of each CDR3. Each record gives: V gene, clone size, D gene, J gene, CDR3 DNA, CDR3 protein. D genes are given only for firm matches. Some rows mark clone size as missing; the rest say once, few, many or name a class of expanded clone.

TRBV7-8	few	-	TRBJ1-3	TGTGCCAGCAGCTTACTCCAGGGTTCTGGAAACACCATATATTTT	CASSLLQGSGNTIYF
TRBV19	-	-	TRBJ2-7	TGTGCCAGTAGTCTCCAGCCCGGGACGCAGGGGGAGCAGTACTTC	CASSLQPGTQGEQYF
TRBV10-3	-	TRBD2	TRBJ2-1	TGTGCCACCCTGCTGGGACTAGCGGACTACAATGAGCAGTTCTTC	CATLLGLADYNEQFF
TRBV7-8	-	TRBD1	TRBJ1-1	TGTGCCAGCAGCATAACCGGGACAGGGGCTGAAGCTTTCTTT	CASSITGTGAEAFF
TRBV28	once	-	TRBJ2-7	TGTGCCACAAAACTTGGGAGATCAGTGTACGAGCAGTACTTC	CATKLGRSVYEQYF
TRBV4-2	-	TRBD2	TRBJ2-3	TGTGCCAGCAGCCAAGCCCCAAGGTTAGGTAGCGGGAATCATGAAGATACGCAGTATTTT	CASSQAPRLGSGNHEDTQYF
TRBV6-1	few	-	TRBJ1-1	TGTGCCAGCGAAACCGCCGGGGTGGGGAACACTGAAGCTTTCTTT	CASETAGVGNTEAFF
TRBV5-1	-	TRBD2	TRBJ2-2	TGCGCCAGCAGCTTAGGACTAGCGGGAAACACCGGGGAGCTGTTTTTT	CASSLGLAGNTGELFF
TRBV5-1	once	TRBD1	TRBJ2-1	TGCGCCAGCAGCCCGGACGGGACAGGGAACTACAATGAGCAGTTCTTC	CASSPDGTGNYNEQFF
TRBV5-1	-	TRBD1	TRBJ2-6	TGCGCCAGCAGCTGGACCGGGACAGGGGGTCTCTCTGGGGCCAACGTCCTGACTTTC	CASSWTGTGGLSGANVLTF
TRBV5-1	-	-	TRBJ2-7	TGCGCCAGCAGCCCAAGTGGAGTCCTGGGCTACGAGCAGTACTTC	CASSPSGVLGYEQYF
TRBV4-1	few	-	TRBJ1-2	TGCGCCAGCAGCCAAAATCAGGGGTGGCATGGCTACACCTTC	CASSQNQGWHGYTF
TRBV5-1	-	-	TRBJ2-7	TGCGCCAGCAGCTTCGAGGGCGCCTACGAGCAGTACTTC	CASSFEGAYEQYF
TRBV5-1	-	TRBD1	TRBJ1-6	TGCGCCAGCAGCTTGGGAGGGACAGGGAATTCACCCCTCCACTTT	CASSLGGTGNSPLHF
TRBV6-5	-	-	TRBJ2-1	TGTGCCAGCAGGCGGGACTTCAATGAGCAGTTCTTC	CASRRDFNEQFF
TRBV6-1	-	-	TRBJ2-7	TGTGCCAGCAGCCAAAGACAGCTCTCCTACGAGCAGTACTTC	CASSQRQLSYEQYF
TRBV5-6	few	TRBD1	TRBJ1-1	TGTGCCAGCAGCTATAGGACAGGACGAGAAGCTTTCTTT	CASSYRTGREAFF
TRBV15	-	TRBD1	TRBJ2-5	TGTGCCACCAGCAGAGTGCAAGGGGGCAAAGAGACCCAGTACTTC	CATSRVQGGKETQYF
TRBV25-1	few	TRBD2	TRBJ2-1	TGTGCCAGCAGTCTCCTAGCGGGTCACTCCTACAATGAGCAGTTCTTC	CASSLLAGHSYNEQFF
TRBV5-6	-	-	TRBJ2-5	TGTGCCAGCAGCTTCCGTTCCCGGGAGACCCAGTACTTC	CASSFRSRETQYF
TRBV5-1	-	-	TRBJ2-7	TGCGCCAGCAGCTTGTCTCAGGGGTACGAGCAGTACTTC	CASSLSQGYEQYF
TRBV2	-	-	TRBJ2-1	TGTGCCAGCAGTGATCGTTACAATGAGCAGTTCTTC	CASSDRYNEQFF
TRBV6-6	-	-	TRBJ1-5	TGTGCCAGTGGGGGGGGCATTGGTAGTCAGCCCCAGCATTTT	CASGGGIGSQPQHF
TRBV7-9	-	-	TRBJ1-4	TGTGCCAGCAGCTTAGGGAGGACAGCAACTAATGAAAAACTGTTTTTT	CASSLGRTATNEKLFF
TRBV5-1	-	-	TRBJ2-5	TGCGCCAGCTCCGGAGAGGGGACCCAGTACTTC	CASSGEGTQYF
TRBV6-6	-	TRBD1	TRBJ2-7	TGTGCCACCTACTCAGGGGGTTCCTACGAGCAGTACTTC	CATYSGGSYEQYF
TRBV29-1	once	TRBD1	TRBJ2-1	TGCAGTGCCATTAAGGACAGGACCTACAATGAGCAGTTCTTC	CSAIKDRTYNEQFF
TRBV4-1	-	TRBD2	TRBJ2-7	TGCGCCAGCAGCCAGGAGGGACTAGCCGTCTTCGAGCAGTACTTC	CASSQEGLAVFEQYF
TRBV18	-	-	TRBJ1-5	TGTGCCAGCTCACCAGTCTACAGGCTTAATCAGCCCCAGCATTTT	CASSPVYRLNQPQHF
TRBV19	-	-	TRBJ1-5	TGTGCCAGTAAGAGTATGGAGGGAGGCGGGAATCAGCCCCAGCATTTT	CASKSMEGGGNQPQHF
TRBV19	-	TRBD1	TRBJ2-1	TGTGCCACCGGACAGGGACATGAGCAGTTCTTC	CATGQGHEQFF
TRBV6-7	-	TRBD2	TRBJ2-7	TGTGCCAGCAGTACTAGCGGCGAGCAGTACTTC	CASSTSGEQYF
TRBV5-5	few	-	TRBJ1-1	TGTGCCAGCAGCTTGGCGGCAGGGTTAGTAATAAACACTGAAGCTTTCTTT	CASSLAAGLVINTEAFF
TRBV28	-	-	TRBJ2-1	TGTGCCAGCATTCACACCAACTACAATGAGCAGTTCTTC	CASIHTNYNEQFF
TRBV2	-	-	TRBJ1-6	TGTGCCAGCAGTGTTCGGGATGGGAATTCACCCCTCCACTTT	CASSVRDGNSPLHF
TRBV28	-	TRBD2	TRBJ2-1	TGTGCCAGCCGACCGGTACCCCGGACTAGCACTGAGCAGTTCTTC	CASRPVPRTSTEQFF
TRBV4-1	-	-	TRBJ2-7	TGCGCCAGCAGCCTTATCTTACAGGCGGACTACGAGCAGTACTTC	CASSLILQADYEQYF
TRBV5-1	-	TRBD1	TRBJ2-1	TGCGCCAGCAGCTTGATCTCGACAGGGGTCAATGAGCAGTTCTTC	CASSLISTGVNEQFF
TRBV19	once	-	TRBJ1-5	TGTGCCAGTAGAGAGACCGGGACAAATAGCAATCAGCCCCAGCATTTT	CASRETGTNSNQPQHF
TRBV28	-	-	TRBJ2-7	TGTGCCATTAACAGGGAATCAGAGCCCTACGAGCAGTACTTC	CAINRESEPYEQYF
TRBV15	-	-	TRBJ1-5	TGTGCCACCAGCACAGGGGTAAGCAATCAGCCCCAGCATTTT	CATSTGVSNQPQHF
TRBV2	-	TRBD1	TRBJ2-7	TGTGCCAGCAGTTTGGGACAGGGCGGCGAGCAGTACTTC	CASSLGQGGEQYF
TRBV12-5	-	-	TRBJ2-1	TGTGCTAGTGGTTTGGGAGGTTCCTACAATGAGCAGTTCTTC	CASGLGGSYNEQFF
TRBV6-5	-	TRBD2	TRBJ2-1	TGTGCCAGCAGTTACGTAGCGGGAGAGGATAATGAGCAGTTCTTC	CASSYVAGEDNEQFF
TRBV29-1	-	-	TRBJ2-1	TGCAGCGTTGTTCATCGACAGGTCTTGGCTGGGGATGAGCAGTTCTTC	CSVVHRQVLAGDEQFF
TRBV19	-	-	TRBJ1-1	TGTGCCAGTAGTATCCGGGGGGGGGACACTGAAGCTTTCTTT	CASSIRGGDTEAFF